These T cell receptor beta chains were read from a single sample in a study of technical replicates of blood from a few donors. The table came from immunoSEQ multiplex PCR; TCRdb's copy has only in-frame clones and leaves some out. The sample contains under 85,000 clones, around nine tenths of which appear only once. The sequenced sample was T cells isolated from PBMCs. All receptors come from a human donor in good health. Each CDR3 is given with its conserved first and last residue. D genes are given only for firm matches. Rows give clone size only sometimes, using once, few, many, or a class for an expanded clone.

j_call | clone_size | v_call | d_call | cdr3_nt | cdr3_aa
TRBJ2-1 | - | TRBV7-2 | - | TGTGCCAGCAGCTCGGCCTACAATGAGCAGTTCTTC | CASSSAYNEQFF
TRBJ2-4 | - | TRBV27 | - | TGTGCCAGCAGCATAGACAGGCAAAACATTCAGTACTTC | CASSIDRQNIQYF
TRBJ2-2 | - | TRBV4-3 | TRBD1 | TGCGCCAGCAGCCAGGTGGGGACAGGGTTCAGTTACACCGGGGAGCTGTTTTTT | CASSQVGTGFSYTGELFF
TRBJ1-2 | once | TRBV19 | TRBD1 | TGTGCCAGTACTAGGGACAGAACTCTAGTCTATGGCTACACCTTC | CASTRDRTLVYGYTF
TRBJ2-7 | once | TRBV5-1 | - | TGCGCCAGCAGCTTGGGACGGGAATTAGACGAGCAGTACTTC | CASSLGRELDEQYF
TRBJ2-3 | - | TRBV5-1 | - | TGCGCCAGCAGCCCCGGGGGTCTTGGCACAGATACGCAGTATTTT | CASSPGGLGTDTQYF
TRBJ1-2 | - | TRBV5-1 | - | TGCGCCAGCAGCCCGGCTGGGGCTGGCTACACCTTC | CASSPAGAGYTF
TRBJ2-3 | - | TRBV13 | - | TGTGCCAGCAGCTTAGATCTGGTGGCTACGCAGTATTTT | CASSLDLVATQYF
TRBJ2-3 | once | TRBV11-3 | - | TGTGCCAGCAGTCAGCCTAGCGTCGCAGATACGCAGTATTTT | CASSQPSVADTQYF
TRBJ1-2 | - | TRBV7-9 | - | TGTGCCAGCAGCTTATTATATTCGGTCACCTTC | CASSLLYSVTF
TRBJ1-1 | - | TRBV25-1 | - | TGTGCCAGCACCGAGACAAGGATGAACACTGAAGCTTTCTTT | CASTETRMNTEAFF
TRBJ2-7 | once | TRBV5-1 | TRBD2 | TGCGCCAGCAGCTTGAATGGAGCGGGAGGGTCCGAGCAGTACTTC | CASSLNGAGGSEQYF
TRBJ2-1 | - | TRBV7-6 | - | TGTGCCAGCAGCCGACTAGAAACTAATACCTACAATGAGCAGTTCTTC | CASSRLETNTYNEQFF
TRBJ1-4 | - | TRBV30 | - | TGTGCCTGGACAGGACCCGCGGGTGAAAAACTGTTTTTT | CAWTGPAGEKLFF
TRBJ2-7 | - | TRBV29-1 | TRBD1 | TGCAGTGTTGACAGGGGGACCCGTGAGCAGTACTTC | CSVDRGTREQYF
TRBJ2-3 | - | TRBV6-1 | TRBD2 | TGTGCCAGCAGTGGGCTAGCGGGAGATACGCAGTATTTT | CASSGLAGDTQYF
TRBJ1-1 | - | TRBV6-5 | - | TGTGCCAGCAGGAGGGAGTCTTTTGGCACTGAAGCTTTCTTT | CASRRESFGTEAFF
TRBJ1-1 | - | TRBV7-9 | TRBD1 | TGTGCCAGCAGCCCCAAGGGGGCGAACACTGAAGCTTTCTTT | CASSPKGANTEAFF
TRBJ2-2 | - | TRBV6-5 | - | TGTGCCAGTCTCAGGACAGTTAACACCGGGGAGCTGTTTTTT | CASLRTVNTGELFF
TRBJ2-2 | - | TRBV6-5 | TRBD1 | TGTGCCAGCAGGCGACAGGGGGACGGGGAGCTGTTTTTT | CASRRQGDGELFF
TRBJ2-7 | - | TRBV2 | - | TGTGCCAGCAAGAAGGGTGAGGGCCCCTACGAGCAGTACTTC | CASKKGEGPYEQYF
TRBJ1-1 | - | TRBV5-1 | - | TGCGCCAGCAGCTTCGGGGACATGAACACTGAAGCTTTCTTT | CASSFGDMNTEAFF
TRBJ2-5 | - | TRBV7-7 | TRBD1 | TGTGCTAGCAGCTTCAGGGACAGGCCGGCGGAGACCCAGTACTTC | CASSFRDRPAETQYF
TRBJ2-5 | - | TRBV6-1 | TRBD1 | TGTGCCAGCGCTCTTCAGGGGGTTCGCGAGACCCAGTACTTC | CASALQGVRETQYF
TRBJ1-5 | few | TRBV30 | - | TGTGCCTGGAGTGGAGGATATAGCAATCAGCCCCAGCATTTT | CAWSGGYSNQPQHF
TRBJ1-1 | - | TRBV18 | - | TGTGCCAGCTCACCCAGACAGGATATGAACACTGAAGCTTTCTTT | CASSPRQDMNTEAFF